This T cell receptor beta chain appears in the sequencing data of a study of cytomegalovirus exposure and HLA in healthy donors. As for the study in general: Findings of an earlier analysis included around 120 million unique TCR beta sequences from some 190 million T cells. Study results and caveats: A later analysis found that most CMV-associated TCR beta chains appeared HLA-restricted.

With 6 bases clipped from V and 8 bases from J, the junction kept 10 bases outside the gene matches. This CDR3 is 15 amino acids long. Germline V lookup: CDR1 LNHDA, CDR2 SQIVND (reference sequence). This PCR relied on a set of 60 Vbeta primers and 13 Jbeta primers. Some clones are missing from TCRdb's copy, which holds only in-frame ones; the method was immunoSEQ multiplex PCR. The repertoire includes about 190,000 clones, 80% to 90% of them detected once, and 1% to 1.5% sits in the top ten. Notes on this clone: Its antigen is undetermined.

This clonotype originated in a man aged 25 to 45 in good health and CMV-seronegative. The rearrangement uses TRBV19 and TRBJ1-1; 12 bases fit TRBD1. Sequenced sample: PBMCs. The CDR3 loop is CASRNLRDRGPEAFF. As DNA, the CDR3 is TGTGCCAGTAGAAATCTCCGGGACAGGGGGCCCGAAGCTTTCTTT.